This is a list of T cell receptor beta chains from one sample in a study of blood T cell repertoires in COVID-19. Sequencing used immunoSEQ multiplex PCR; TCRdb keeps in-frame clones, though not all of them. The sample lists some 160,000 clones; 78% were seen once. Sequencing was carried out using peripheral blood. Receptors originate from a woman of 80 years or more with acute or convalescent COVID-19. CDR3s include the opening cysteine and the closing phenylalanine or tryptophan. The D gene is left open where the match is weak. A row's size may be missing; if present it is once, few, many or a size class.

clone size,V gene,J gene,D gene,CDR3 protein,CDR3 DNA
NA,TRBV28,TRBJ1-5,NA,CASTPSRGFYQPQHF,TGTGCCAGCACCCCCAGTCGAGGGTTCTATCAGCCCCAGCATTTT
NA,TRBV3-1/TRBV3-2,TRBJ1-5,NA,CASSQGGGSNQPQHF,TGTGCCAGCAGCCAAGGCGGGGGAAGCAATCAGCCCCAGCATTTT
NA,TRBV12-3/TRBV12-4,TRBJ2-3,NA,CASSSGGTDTQYF,TGTGCCAGCAGTTCAGGGGGGACAGATACGCAGTATTTT
NA,TRBV30,TRBJ2-7,TRBD1,CAWSGGQGYEQYF,TGTGCCTGGAGTGGCGGACAGGGCTACGAGCAGTACTTC
NA,TRBV6-5,TRBJ1-2,TRBD1,CASSRDSPSVGYTF,TGTGCCAGCAGCAGGGACAGCCCTTCTGTCGGCTACACCTTC
NA,TRBV19,TRBJ2-5,NA,CASSDRIQETQYF,TGTGCCAGTAGTGACAGGATACAAGAGACCCAGTACTTC
NA,TRBV5-5,TRBJ1-4,NA,CASSLFMFATNEKLFF,TGTGCCAGCAGCTTATTCATGTTTGCAACTAATGAAAAACTGTTTTTT
few,TRBV28,TRBJ1-5,TRBD1,CASEEGWTGGGGSNQPQHF,TGTGCCAGCGAAGAAGGCTGGACAGGGGGCGGGGGGAGCAATCAGCCCCAGCATTTT
NA,TRBV10-3,TRBJ1-3,NA,CAISVLKQGTSGNTIYF,TGTGCCATCAGTGTCCTAAAACAGGGAACCTCTGGAAACACCATATATTTT
NA,TRBV27,TRBJ2-2,TRBD2,CASSLPGGGNTGELFF,TGTGCCAGCAGTTTGCCCGGGGGGGGTAACACCGGGGAGCTGTTTTTT
NA,TRBV18,TRBJ2-1,TRBD1,CASSPAGAGTGAYNEQFF,TGTGCCAGCTCACCGGCGGGGGCCGGGACAGGGGCTTACAATGAGCAGTTCTTC
many,TRBV6-5,TRBJ2-7,TRBD2,CASRDLAESYEQYF,TGTGCCAGCAGGGATCTAGCGGAGTCCTACGAGCAGTACTTC
NA,TRBV28,TRBJ1-2,NA,CASSLNFGGVLYGYTF,TGTGCCAGCAGTCTAAACTTCGGGGGGGTCTTGTATGGCTACACCTTC
NA,TRBV13,TRBJ2-7,TRBD2,CASSLRASGSSWLEQYF,TGTGCCAGCAGCTTAAGGGCTAGCGGGAGCTCGTGGTTGGAGCAGTACTTC
NA,TRBV15,TRBJ2-5,NA,CATSRDRGWETQYF,TGTGCCACCAGCAGAGACAGGGGCTGGGAGACCCAGTACTTC
NA,TRBV6-2/TRBV6-3,TRBJ1-1,NA,CASSYVATGSGTEAFF,TGTGCCAGCAGTTACGTCGCTACAGGAAGTGGAACTGAAGCTTTCTTT
NA,TRBV12-3/TRBV12-4,TRBJ2-3,NA,CASSLPLYGTQYF,TGTGCCAGCAGTTTACCTTTGTACGGTACGCAGTATTTT
NA,TRBV18,TRBJ1-3,TRBD1,CASSPAQGSLTGNTIYF,TGTGCCAGCTCACCCGCACAGGGGTCCCTAACTGGAAACACCATATATTTT
NA,TRBV19,TRBJ2-1,TRBD1,CASSQQGAIPLRGNEQFF,TGTGCCAGTAGCCAACAGGGGGCGATACCCCTACGGGGCAATGAGCAGTTCTTC
NA,TRBV19,TRBJ1-5,TRBD1,CASSPGQGARGNQPQHF,TGTGCCAGTAGCCCGGGACAGGGGGCGCGAGGCAATCAGCCCCAGCATTTT
NA,TRBV14,TRBJ1-5,NA,CASSHGGTKPQHF,TGTGCCAGCAGCCACGGCGGGACGAAGCCCCAGCATTTT
NA,TRBV7-8,TRBJ1-5,NA,CASSQGKNQPQHF,TGTGCCAGCAGCCAGGGGAAAAATCAGCCCCAGCATTTT
NA,TRBV7-9,TRBJ2-3,TRBD1,CASSFYRDRGGPDTQYF,TGTGCCAGCAGCTTTTATAGGGACAGGGGGGGGCCAGATACGCAGTATTTT
many,TRBV7-7,TRBJ2-1,TRBD1,CASSPGQGSYNEQFF,TGTGCTAGCAGCCCGGGACAGGGATCCTACAATGAGCAGTTCTTC
NA,TRBV27,TRBJ1-4,NA,CASSGGASNEKLFF,TGTGCCAGCAGTGGGGGGGCCTCCAATGAAAAACTGTTTTTT
NA,TRBV5-8,TRBJ2-7,TRBD1,CASSLLGQGSYEQYF,TGTGCCAGCAGCTTGCTGGGACAGGGTTCCTACGAGCAGTACTTC
NA,TRBV5-1,TRBJ2-3,TRBD2,CASSLGSGGPGNTQYF,TGCGCCAGCAGCTTGGGTAGCGGGGGGCCGGGAAATACGCAGTATTTT
NA,TRBV7-8,TRBJ2-7,NA,CASSQRRERNEQYF,TGTGCCAGCAGCCAGCGGCGAGAGAGGAACGAGCAGTACTTC
NA,TRBV18,TRBJ1-3,TRBD1,CASSQGQGARGNTIYF,TGTGCCAGCTCACAGGGACAGGGGGCGCGAGGAAACACCATATATTTT
NA,TRBV7-9,TRBJ2-5,TRBD2,CASSAGLAGAETQYF,TGTGCCAGCAGCGCCGGACTAGCGGGGGCCGAGACCCAGTACTTC
NA,TRBV27,TRBJ2-1,TRBD2,CASSPRTSGRSEQFF,TGTGCCAGCAGTCCGCGGACTAGCGGGAGGAGCGAGCAGTTCTTC
once,TRBV7-2,TRBJ1-2,TRBD1,CASSSQGGSNYGYTF,TGTGCCAGCAGTTCCCAGGGGGGATCTAACTATGGCTACACCTTC
few,TRBV7-8,TRBJ2-2,NA,CASSLTNTGELFF,TGTGCCAGCAGCTTAACAAACACCGGGGAGCTGTTTTTT
once,TRBV7-9,TRBJ1-4,TRBD1,CASSLSFTGANEKLFF,TGTGCCAGCAGCTTATCATTTACAGGGGCTAATGAAAAACTGTTTTTT
once,TRBV18,TRBJ2-1,TRBD2,CASSPPMGGRSYNEQFF,TGTGCCAGCTCACCCCCTATGGGCGGGAGGTCCTACAATGAGCAGTTCTTC
NA,TRBV7-9,TRBJ1-2,TRBD1,CASSSGQAANYGYTF,TGTGCCAGCAGCTCGGGACAGGCCGCTAACTATGGCTACACCTTC
NA,TRBV6-5,TRBJ1-1,NA,CASNPRDSTEAFF,TGTGCCAGCAATCCCAGGGACTCCACTGAAGCTTTCTTT
NA,TRBV7-2,TRBJ1-2,NA,CASSSRVGYTF,TGTGCCAGCAGCTCCAGGGTCGGCTACACCTTC
NA,TRBV7-6,TRBJ1-6,TRBD1,CASSLYAPAGQGTSPLHF,TGTGCCAGCAGCTTATACGCTCCCGCGGGACAGGGGACTTCACCCCTCCACTTT
NA,TRBV4-1,TRBJ1-3,NA,CASSRPGGNTIYF,TGCGCCAGCAGCCGTCCGGGAGGAAACACCATATATTTT
NA,TRBV3-1/TRBV3-2,TRBJ1-2,NA,CASSLQSFYTF,TGTGCCAGCAGCCTTCAGTCCTTTTACACCTTC
NA,TRBV4-1,TRBJ2-1,TRBD1,CASSPPGGPGHGGEQFF,TGCGCCAGCAGCCCTCCAGGGGGCCCGGGCCATGGGGGTGAGCAGTTCTTC
NA,TRBV30,TRBJ1-1,NA,CAWSVNIDSEAFF,TGTGCCTGGAGTGTTAATATAGACAGTGAAGCTTTCTTT
NA,TRBV7-9,TRBJ2-5,TRBD1,CASSLGGTGRETQYF,TGTGCCAGCAGCTTAGGCGGGACAGGGAGAGAGACCCAGTACTTC
once,TRBV6-5,TRBJ1-3,TRBD1,CASSGTGGVRNTIYF,TGTGCCAGCAGCGGGACAGGGGGAGTTAGAAACACCATATATTTT
NA,TRBV28,TRBJ2-7,TRBD1,CASSLTGGYEQYF,TGTGCCAGCAGTTTAACAGGGGGCTACGAGCAGTACTTC
NA,TRBV4-1,TRBJ2-2,NA,CASSQAGGGNTGELFF,TGCGCCAGCAGCCAAGCCGGGGGAGGGAACACCGGGGAGCTGTTTTTT
NA,TRBV7-2,TRBJ2-7,TRBD2,CASSPPPSGVYEQYF,TGTGCCAGCAGCCCTCCGCCTAGCGGGGTGTACGAGCAGTACTTC
few,TRBV7-2,TRBJ1-6,NA,CASSLRRSPLHF,TGTGCCAGCAGCCTCCGGCGGTCACCCCTCCACTTT
NA,TRBV28,TRBJ2-2,TRBD2,CASSYQAGVTGELFF,TGTGCCAGCAGTTACCAGGCGGGAGTCACCGGGGAGCTGTTTTTT
NA,TRBV27,TRBJ1-5,TRBD1,CASSLAGGRQPQHF,TGTGCCAGCAGTTTAGCAGGGGGGAGGCAGCCCCAGCATTTT
NA,TRBV7-9,TRBJ2-5,NA,CASSSYRDFQETQYF,TGTGCCAGCAGCTCCTACCGGGACTTTCAAGAGACCCAGTACTTC
NA,TRBV12-5,TRBJ2-5,NA,CASGLEFPGRETQYF,TGTGCTAGTGGTTTGGAGTTTCCAGGGCGGGAGACCCAGTACTTC
NA,TRBV27,TRBJ1-1,NA,CASSFRGGIRNTEAFF,TGTGCCAGCAGTTTTCGAGGAGGGATTAGGAACACTGAAGCTTTCTTT